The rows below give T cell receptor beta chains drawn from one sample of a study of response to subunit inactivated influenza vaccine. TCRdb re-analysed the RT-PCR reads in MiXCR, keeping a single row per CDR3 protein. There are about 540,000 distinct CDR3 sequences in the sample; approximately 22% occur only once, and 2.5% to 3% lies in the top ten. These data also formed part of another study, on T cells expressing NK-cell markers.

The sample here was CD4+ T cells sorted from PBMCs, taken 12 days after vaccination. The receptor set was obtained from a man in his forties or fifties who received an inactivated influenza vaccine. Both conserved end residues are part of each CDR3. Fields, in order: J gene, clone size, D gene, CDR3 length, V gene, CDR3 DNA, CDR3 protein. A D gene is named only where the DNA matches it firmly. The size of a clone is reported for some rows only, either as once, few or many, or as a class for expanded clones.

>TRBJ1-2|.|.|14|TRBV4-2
TGTGCCAGCAGCCAAGATGACGGCAACTATGGCTACACCTTC
CASSQDDGNYGYTF
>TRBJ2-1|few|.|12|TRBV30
TGTGCCTGGAGGTCCAGCGGGAATGAGCAGTTCTTC
CAWRSSGNEQFF
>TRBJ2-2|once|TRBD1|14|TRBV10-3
TGTGCCATCAGTTGGACAGGGTACACCGGGGAGCTGTTTTTT
CAISWTGYTGELFF
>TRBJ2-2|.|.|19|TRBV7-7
TGTGCCAGCAGCCCATCTTTAGGTGGCGGAGGGGGAAACACCGGGGAGCTGTTTTTT
CASSPSLGGGGGNTGELFF
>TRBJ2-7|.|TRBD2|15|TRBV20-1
TGCAGTGCTAGGAGGGTAGCGGGACGAGGTTACGAGCAGTACTTC
CSARRVAGRGYEQYF
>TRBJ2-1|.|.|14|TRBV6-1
TGTGCCAGCAAAAGGGGGGACGCCGTGTCTGAGCAGTTCTTC
CASKRGDAVSEQFF
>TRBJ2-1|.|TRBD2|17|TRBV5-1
TGCGCCAGCAGCTCAACCCGGGGACTAGCGGGGCGCAATGAGCAGTTCTTC
CASSSTRGLAGRNEQFF
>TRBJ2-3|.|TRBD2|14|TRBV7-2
TGTGCCAGCAGCGTGACTAGCGACACAGATACGCAGTATTTT
CASSVTSDTDTQYF
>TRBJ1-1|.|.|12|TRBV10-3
TGTGCCATCGATTCCCCGAACACTGAAGCTTTCTTT
CAIDSPNTEAFF
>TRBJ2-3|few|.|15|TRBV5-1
TGCGCCAGCAGCCCCTTCGGGGGTAGCACAGATACGCAGTATTTT
CASSPFGGSTDTQYF
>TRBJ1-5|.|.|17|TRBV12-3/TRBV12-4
TGTGCCAGCAGTTTTTCTGGGGGAAGAGGTAGCAATCAGCCCCAGCATTTT
CASSFSGGRGSNQPQHF
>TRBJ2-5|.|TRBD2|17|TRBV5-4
TGTGCCAGCAGCACGGGGGCTGGCGGGGGGGCCGTAGAGACCCAGTACTTC
CASSTGAGGGAVETQYF
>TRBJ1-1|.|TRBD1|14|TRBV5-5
TGTGCCAGCAGCTTGGAACAGGGGATAACTGAAGCTTTCTTT
CASSLEQGITEAFF
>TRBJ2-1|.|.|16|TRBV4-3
TGCGCCAGCAGCCAAGACACCAACCGGGGGTACAATGAGCAGTTCTTC
CASSQDTNRGYNEQFF
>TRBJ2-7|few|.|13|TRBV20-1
TGCAGTGCTAGAGTTACAGGGCAGGACGAGCAGTACTTC
CSARVTGQDEQYF
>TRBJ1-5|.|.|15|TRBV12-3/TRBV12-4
TGTGCCAGCAGTTTTGAGGCAGCTTCGGATCAGCCCCAGCATTTT
CASSFEAASDQPQHF
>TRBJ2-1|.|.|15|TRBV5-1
TGCGCCAGCAGCCAAGTAGGGAGCTCCTACAATGAGCAGTTCTTC
CASSQVGSSYNEQFF
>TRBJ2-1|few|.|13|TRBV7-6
TGTGCCAGCAGCTTAGAACTAGCCCGGGAGCAGTTCTTC
CASSLELAREQFF
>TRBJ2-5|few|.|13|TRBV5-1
TGCGCCAGCCTCGACAGTTTCCAAGAGACCCAGTACTTC
CASLDSFQETQYF
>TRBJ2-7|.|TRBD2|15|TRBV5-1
TGCGCCAGCAGCTCGACTAGCGGGAGGGGTAGCGAGCAGTACTTC
CASSSTSGRGSEQYF
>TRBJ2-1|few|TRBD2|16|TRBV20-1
TGCAGTGCTATAACTCCAGGGCGGGGGGCTTCGGATGAGCAGTTCTTC
CSAITPGRGASDEQFF
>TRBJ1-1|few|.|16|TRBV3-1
TGTGCCAGCAGCCAAGAGGGTATAATGTTGAACACTGAAGCTTTCTTT
CASSQEGIMLNTEAFF
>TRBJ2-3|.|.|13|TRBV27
TGTGCCAGCAGACGGCAGTTAGCAGATACGCAGTATTTT
CASRRQLADTQYF
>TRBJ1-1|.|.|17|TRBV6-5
TGTGCCAGCAGTTACCCGACGAAGGGCTACGATTCCACTGAAGCTTTCTTT
CASSYPTKGYDSTEAFF
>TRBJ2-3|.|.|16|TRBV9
TGTGCCAGCAGCGTATTCACAGCAAGTAGCACAGATACGCAGTATTTT
CASSVFTASSTDTQYF
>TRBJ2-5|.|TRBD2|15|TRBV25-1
TGTGCCAGCAGTGAACCCCTAGCGGGGCAAGAGACCCAGTACTTC
CASSEPLAGQETQYF
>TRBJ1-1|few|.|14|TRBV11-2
TGTGCCAGCAGCTCTCTTCAGGGTATGCCTGAAGCTTTCTTT
CASSSLQGMPEAFF
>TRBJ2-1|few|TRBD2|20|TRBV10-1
TGCGCCAGCAGTGGACCAGTGGGACTAGCGGGGTCCTCCTCCTACAATGAGCAGTTCTTC
CASSGPVGLAGSSSYNEQFF
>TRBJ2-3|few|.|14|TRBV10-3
TGTGCCATCAGTGAGTCGGAACAGTCAGATACGCAGTATTTT
CAISESEQSDTQYF
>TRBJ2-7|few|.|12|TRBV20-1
TGCAGTGCTAGCGCAGGGAACCACGAGCAGTACTTC
CSASAGNHEQYF
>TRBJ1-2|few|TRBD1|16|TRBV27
TGTGCCAGCAGTCCCCAAACAGGGGCGATAAACTATGGCTACACCTTC
CASSPQTGAINYGYTF
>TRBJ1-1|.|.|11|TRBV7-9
TGTGCCGCGGGTCGGAACACTGAAGCTTTCTTT
CAAGRNTEAFF
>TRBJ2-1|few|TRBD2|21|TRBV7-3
TGTGCCAGCAGCTTACGTACAGGAGTCCCGGGACTAGCGGGAGTCTACAATGAGCAGTTCTTC
CASSLRTGVPGLAGVYNEQFF
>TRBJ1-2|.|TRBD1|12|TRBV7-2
TGTGCCAGCAGCTCCCAGGGGGGCGGCTACACCTTC
CASSSQGGGYTF
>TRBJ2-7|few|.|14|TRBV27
TGTGCCAGCAGTTTATTCGGACAGACGGAAGAGCAGTACTTC
CASSLFGQTEEQYF
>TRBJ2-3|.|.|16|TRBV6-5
TGTGCCAGCAGTTACTTCGGGGGCGCCCGGTCAGATACGCAGTATTTT
CASSYFGGARSDTQYF
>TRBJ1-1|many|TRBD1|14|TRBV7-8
TGTGCCAGCAGCTACCGGGACAGCAACACTGAAGCTTTCTTT
CASSYRDSNTEAFF
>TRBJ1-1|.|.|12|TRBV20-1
TGCAGTGCTCTTCAGGAGTACACTGAAGCTTTCTTT
CSALQEYTEAFF
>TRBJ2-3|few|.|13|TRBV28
TGTGCCAGCAGTTTCCGGATCACGGATACGCAGTATTTT
CASSFRITDTQYF
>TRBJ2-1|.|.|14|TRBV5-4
TGTGCCAGCAGCTCAGGACGCGAGGTCAATGAGCAGTTCTTC
CASSSGREVNEQFF
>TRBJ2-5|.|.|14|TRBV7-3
TGTGCCAGCAGCAAAGGCCCCGGCGCGGAGACCCAGTACTTC
CASSKGPGAETQYF
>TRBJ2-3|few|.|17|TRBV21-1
TGTGCCAGCAGCAAAGTTGGCGCGAGGGGTTGCACAGATACGCAGTATTTT
CASSKVGARGCTDTQYF
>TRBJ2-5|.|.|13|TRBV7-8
TGTGCCAGCGGGGGAGGAACGGGGGAGACCCAGTACTTC
CASGGGTGETQYF
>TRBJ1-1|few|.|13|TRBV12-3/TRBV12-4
TGTGCCAGCAGTTTTTTCAGGGCTACTGAAGCTTTCTTT
CASSFFRATEAFF
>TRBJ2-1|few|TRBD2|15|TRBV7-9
TGTGCCAGCAGCTTAGCGGGACTAGTCTACAATGAGCAGTTCTTC
CASSLAGLVYNEQFF
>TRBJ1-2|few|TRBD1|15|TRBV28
TGTGCCAGCAGTTCAACAGGGGTAGCTAACTATGGCTACACCTTC
CASSSTGVANYGYTF
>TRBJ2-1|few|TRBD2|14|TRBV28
TGTGCCAGCAGTTGGCGGGAGTCATACAATGAGCAGTTCTTC
CASSWRESYNEQFF
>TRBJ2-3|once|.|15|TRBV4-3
TGCGCCAGCAGCCAAGTTGTTACAGCCACAGATACGCCGTATTTT
CASSQVVTATDTPYF
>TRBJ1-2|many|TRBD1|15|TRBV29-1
TGCAGCGTTGAACGGGGGGGCAGGGGGAACTATGGCTACACCTTC
CSVERGGRGNYGYTF